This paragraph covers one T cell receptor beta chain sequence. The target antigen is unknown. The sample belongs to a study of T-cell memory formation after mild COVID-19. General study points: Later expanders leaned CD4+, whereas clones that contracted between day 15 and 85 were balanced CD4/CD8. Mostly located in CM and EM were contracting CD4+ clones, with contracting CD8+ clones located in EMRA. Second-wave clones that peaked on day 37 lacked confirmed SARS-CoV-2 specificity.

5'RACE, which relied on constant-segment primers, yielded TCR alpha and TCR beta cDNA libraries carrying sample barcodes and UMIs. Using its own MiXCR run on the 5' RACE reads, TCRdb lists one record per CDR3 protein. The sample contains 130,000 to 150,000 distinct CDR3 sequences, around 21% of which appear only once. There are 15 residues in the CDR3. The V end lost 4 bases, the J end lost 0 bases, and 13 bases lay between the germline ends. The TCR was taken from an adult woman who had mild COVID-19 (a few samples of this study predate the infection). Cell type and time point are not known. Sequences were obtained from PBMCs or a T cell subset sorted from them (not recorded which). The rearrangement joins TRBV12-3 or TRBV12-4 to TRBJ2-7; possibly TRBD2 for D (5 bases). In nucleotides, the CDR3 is TGTGCCAGCAGTTCCCGGACTGAGAGCTCCTACGAGCAGTACTTC. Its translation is CASSSRTESSYEQYF.